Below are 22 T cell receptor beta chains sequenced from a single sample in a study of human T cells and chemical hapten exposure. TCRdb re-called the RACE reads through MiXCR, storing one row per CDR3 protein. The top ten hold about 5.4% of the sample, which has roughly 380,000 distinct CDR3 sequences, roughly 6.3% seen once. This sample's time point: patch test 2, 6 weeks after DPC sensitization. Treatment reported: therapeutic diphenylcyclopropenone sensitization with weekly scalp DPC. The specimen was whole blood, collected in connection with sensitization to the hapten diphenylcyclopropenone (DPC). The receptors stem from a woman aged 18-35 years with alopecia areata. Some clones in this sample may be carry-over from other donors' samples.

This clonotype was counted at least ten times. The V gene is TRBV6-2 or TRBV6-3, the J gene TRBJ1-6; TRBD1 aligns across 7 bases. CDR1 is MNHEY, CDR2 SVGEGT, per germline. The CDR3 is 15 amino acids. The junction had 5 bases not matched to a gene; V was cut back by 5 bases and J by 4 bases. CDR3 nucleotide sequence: TGTGCCAGCAGTACCGCGGGACAGTATAATTCACCCCTCCACTTT. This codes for CASSTAGQYNSPLHF.

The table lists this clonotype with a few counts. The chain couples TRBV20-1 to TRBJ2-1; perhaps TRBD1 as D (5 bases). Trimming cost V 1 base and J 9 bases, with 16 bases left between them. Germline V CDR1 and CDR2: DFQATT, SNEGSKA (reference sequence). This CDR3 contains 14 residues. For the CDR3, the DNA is TGCAGTGCTAGAGCGTCGACAGACCGCGGTGAGCAGTTCTTC. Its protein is CSARASTDRGEQFF.

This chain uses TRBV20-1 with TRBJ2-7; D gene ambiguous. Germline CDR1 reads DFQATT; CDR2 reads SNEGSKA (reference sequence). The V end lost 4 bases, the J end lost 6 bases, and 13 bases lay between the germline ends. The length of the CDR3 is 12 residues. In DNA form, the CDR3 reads TGCAGTGCTACCGGGCCCGTCCCCGAGCAGTACTTC. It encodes CSATGPVPEQYF.

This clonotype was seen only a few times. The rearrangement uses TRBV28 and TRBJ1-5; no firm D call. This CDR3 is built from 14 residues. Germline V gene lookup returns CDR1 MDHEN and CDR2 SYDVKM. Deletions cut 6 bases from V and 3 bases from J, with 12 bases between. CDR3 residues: CASSQIGNNQPQHF. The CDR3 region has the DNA TGTGCCAGCAGCCAAATAGGGAACAATCAGCCCCAGCATTTT.

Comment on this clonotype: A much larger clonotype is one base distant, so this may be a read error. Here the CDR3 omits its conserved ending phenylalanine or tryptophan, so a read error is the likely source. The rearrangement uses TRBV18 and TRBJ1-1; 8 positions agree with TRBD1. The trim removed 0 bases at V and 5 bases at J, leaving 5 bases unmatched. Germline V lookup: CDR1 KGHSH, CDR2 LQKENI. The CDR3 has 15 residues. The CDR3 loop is CASSPPQGAGTEAFS. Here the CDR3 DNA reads TGTGCCAGCTCACCACCCCAGGGGGCAGGTACTGAAGCTTTCTCT.

CDR3 in DNA: TGCAGTGCTAGAACTTACCCGGGACAGGGGGCCTCTGGGGCCAACGTCCTGACTTTC. Amino acids: CSARTYPGQGASGANVLTF. This chain connects TRBV20-1 to TRBJ2-6, with 12 positions matching TRBD1. CDR1 and CDR2 from the germline V gene are DFQATT and SNEGSKA (reference sequence). The CDR3 consists of 19 residues. The V and J ends lost 2 bases and 0 bases, in that order; junction bases with no gene match: 8.

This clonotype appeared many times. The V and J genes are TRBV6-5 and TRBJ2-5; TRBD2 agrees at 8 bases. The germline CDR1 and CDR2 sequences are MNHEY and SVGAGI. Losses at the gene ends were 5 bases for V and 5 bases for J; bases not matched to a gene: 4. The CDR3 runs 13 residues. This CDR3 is CASSAGGRETQYF. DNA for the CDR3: TGTGCCAGCAGTGCGGGGGGTCGGGAGACCCAGTACTTC.

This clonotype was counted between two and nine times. The CDR3 is CASSSTRTGSPVTGNTIYF. The CDR3 DNA is TGTGCCAGCAGCTCGACTCGGACAGGGTCGCCTGTTACTGGAAACACCATATATTTT. The chain uses TRBV5-8 and TRBJ1-3, with 8 bases lining up with TRBD1. From germline, CDR1 is SGHTS and CDR2 YDEGEE. The CDR3 loop spans 19 amino acids. Trimming took 3 bases from V and 2 from J; bases not matched to a gene: 16.

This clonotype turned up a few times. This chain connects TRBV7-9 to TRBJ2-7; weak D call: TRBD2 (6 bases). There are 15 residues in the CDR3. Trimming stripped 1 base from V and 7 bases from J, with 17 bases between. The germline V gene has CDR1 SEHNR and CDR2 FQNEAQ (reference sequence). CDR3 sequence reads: CASSLGTQGGREQYF. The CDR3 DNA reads TGTGCCAGCAGCTTAGGTACTCAGGGAGGAAGGGAGCAGTACTTC.

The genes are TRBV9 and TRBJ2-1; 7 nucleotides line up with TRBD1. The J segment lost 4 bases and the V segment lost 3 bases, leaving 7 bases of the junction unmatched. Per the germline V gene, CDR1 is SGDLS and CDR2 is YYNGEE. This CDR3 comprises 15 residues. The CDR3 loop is CASSDGTAVYNEQFF. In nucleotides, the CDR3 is TGTGCCAGCAGCGATGGGACAGCCGTATACAATGAGCAGTTCTTC.

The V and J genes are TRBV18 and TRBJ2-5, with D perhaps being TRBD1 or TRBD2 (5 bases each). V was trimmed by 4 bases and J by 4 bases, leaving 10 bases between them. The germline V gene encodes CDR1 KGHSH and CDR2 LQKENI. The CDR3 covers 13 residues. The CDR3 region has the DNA TGTGCCAGCTCACAGGGACCGGGAGAGACCCAGTACTTC. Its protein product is CASSQGPGETQYF. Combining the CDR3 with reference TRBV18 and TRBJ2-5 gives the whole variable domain NAGVMQNPRHLVRRRGQEARLRCSPMKGHSHVYWYRQLPEEGLKFMVYLQKENIIDESGMPKERFSAEFPKEGPSILRIQQVVRGDSAAYFCASSQGPGETQYFGPGTRLLVL.

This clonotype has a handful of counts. CDR3 in amino acids: CASRPDRYNSPLHF. The CDR3 nucleotides are TGTGCCAGCAGACCCGACAGATATAATTCACCCCTCCACTTT. This sequence joins TRBV3-1 and TRBJ1-6; TRBD1 might be the D (5 bases). Germline V gene sequence: CDR1 LGHDT, CDR2 YNNKEL (reference sequence). This CDR3 contains 14 residues. The V end lost 6 bases, the J end lost 4 bases, and 10 bases lay between the germline ends.

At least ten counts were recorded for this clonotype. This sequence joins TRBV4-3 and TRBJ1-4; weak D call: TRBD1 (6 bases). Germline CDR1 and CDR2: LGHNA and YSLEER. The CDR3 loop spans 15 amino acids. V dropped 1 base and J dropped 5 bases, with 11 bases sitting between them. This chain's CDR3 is CASSQAGQTNEKLFF. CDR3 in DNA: TGCGCCAGCAGCCAAGCAGGACAGACCAATGAAAAACTGTTTTTT.

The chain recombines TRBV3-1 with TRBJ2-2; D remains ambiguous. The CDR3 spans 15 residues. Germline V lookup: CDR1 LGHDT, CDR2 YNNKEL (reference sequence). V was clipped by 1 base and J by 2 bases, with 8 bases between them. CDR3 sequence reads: CASSQVVFNTGELFF. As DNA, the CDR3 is TGTGCCAGCAGCCAAGTAGTTTTCAACACCGGGGAGCTGTTTTTT. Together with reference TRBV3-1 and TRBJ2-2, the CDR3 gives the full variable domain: DTAVSQTPKYLVTQMGNDKSIKCEQNLGHDTMYWYKQDSKKFLKIMFSYNNKELIINETVPNRFSPKSPDKAHLNLHINSLELGDSAVYFCASSQVVFNTGELFFGEGSRLTVL.

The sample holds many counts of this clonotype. The chain's CDR3 is CSATPTANYGYTF. In nucleotides, the CDR3 is TGCAGTGCCACCCCGACTGCTAACTATGGCTACACCTTC. The chain links TRBV20-1 to TRBJ1-2, with unresolved D. The CDR3 extends over 13 amino acids. Trimming cost V 6 bases and J 0 bases, with 11 bases left between them. Germline V gene lookup returns CDR1 DFQATT and CDR2 SNEGSKA (reference sequence).

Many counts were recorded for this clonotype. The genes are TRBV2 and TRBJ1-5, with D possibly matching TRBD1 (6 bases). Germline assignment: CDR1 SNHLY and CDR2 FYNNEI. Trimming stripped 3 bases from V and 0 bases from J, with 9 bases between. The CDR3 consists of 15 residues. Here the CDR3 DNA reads TGTGCCAGCAGTGAGGGACATAATAGCAATCAGCCCCAGCATTTT. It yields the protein CASSEGHNSNQPQHF.

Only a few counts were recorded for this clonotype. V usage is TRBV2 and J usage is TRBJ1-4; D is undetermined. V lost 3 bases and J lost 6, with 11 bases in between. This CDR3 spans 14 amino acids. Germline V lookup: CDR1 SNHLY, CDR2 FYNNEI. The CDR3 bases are TGTGCCAGCAGTGAGAACAGACCGGATGAAAAACTGTTTTTT. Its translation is CASSENRPDEKLFF.

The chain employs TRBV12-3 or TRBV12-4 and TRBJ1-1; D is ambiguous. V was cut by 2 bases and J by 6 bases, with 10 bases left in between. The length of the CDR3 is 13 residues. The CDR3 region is CASSLKGYAEAFF. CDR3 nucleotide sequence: TGTGCCAGCAGTTTAAAGGGTTATGCTGAAGCTTTCTTT.

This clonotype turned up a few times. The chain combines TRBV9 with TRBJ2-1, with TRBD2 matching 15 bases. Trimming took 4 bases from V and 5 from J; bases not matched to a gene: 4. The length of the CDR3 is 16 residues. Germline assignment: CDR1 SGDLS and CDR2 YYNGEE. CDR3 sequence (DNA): TGTGCCAGCAGCCCGGGACTAGCGGGGGGCCACAATGAGCAGTTCTTC. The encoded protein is CASSPGLAGGHNEQFF.

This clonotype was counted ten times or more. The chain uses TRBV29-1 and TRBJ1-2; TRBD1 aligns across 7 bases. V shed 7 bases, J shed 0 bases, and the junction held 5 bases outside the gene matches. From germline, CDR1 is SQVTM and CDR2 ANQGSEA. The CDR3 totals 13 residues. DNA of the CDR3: TGCAGCGCCGGGGACAGCTCTAACTATGGCTACACCTTC. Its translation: CSAGDSSNYGYTF. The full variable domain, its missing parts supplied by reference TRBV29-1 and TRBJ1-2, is SAVISQKPSRDICQRGTSLTIQCQVDSQVTMMFWYRQQPGQSLTLIATANQGSEATYESGFVIDKFPISRPNLTFSTLTVSNMSPEDSSIYLCSAGDSSNYGYTFGSGTRLTVV.

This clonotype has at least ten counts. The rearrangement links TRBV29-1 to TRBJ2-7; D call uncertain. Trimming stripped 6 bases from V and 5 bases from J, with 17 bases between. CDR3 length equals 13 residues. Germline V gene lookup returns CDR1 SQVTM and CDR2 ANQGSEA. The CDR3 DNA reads TGCAGCGTCCCCGGCAGGTCAAGCCACGAGCAGTACTTC. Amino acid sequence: CSVPGRSSHEQYF.

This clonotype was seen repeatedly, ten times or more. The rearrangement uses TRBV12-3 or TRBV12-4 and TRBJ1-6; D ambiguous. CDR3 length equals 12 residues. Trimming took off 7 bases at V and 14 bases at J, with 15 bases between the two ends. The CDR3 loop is CASTQVRDSLHF. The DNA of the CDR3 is TGTGCCAGCACCCAAGTACGGGATTCCCTCCACTTT.